This T cell receptor beta chain was identified during a study of shared clonotypes between healthy human individuals. Measured with immunoSEQ multiplex PCR; TCRdb has only the in-frame clones, and not every one. Among roughly 2.1 million clones, 85% to 95% were seen once, and the ten largest hold more than 1.5%. Germline lookup yields CDR1 SGHVS and CDR2 FNYEAQ. Trimming took off 0 bases at V and 6 bases at J, with 6 bases between the two ends. This CDR3 has 13 amino acids. Positive CCR7 selection of CD45RO-negative cells yielded the naive CD8 cells, and terminally differentiated effector memory CD45RA+ cells were excluded.

The gene calls are TRBV7-6 and TRBJ2-1; D gene unclear. Material for sequencing was naive CD8+ T cells from PBMCs. The clonotype was recovered from a young man in good health. Some clones in this sample may be carry-over from other donors' samples. CDR3 loop: CASSLARLNEQFF. The CDR3 DNA follows: TGTGCCAGCAGCTTAGCGCGGCTCAATGAGCAGTTCTTC.